These 18 T cell receptor beta chains were sequenced from one sample in a study of cytomegalovirus exposure and HLA in healthy donors. PCR involved 60 Vbeta and 13 Jbeta primers. Here immunoSEQ multiplex PCR was the method, and the copy in TCRdb shows in-frame clones only, minus some. The sample shows about 130,000 clones, under 85% of them seen only once. Sequenced: PBMCs. Receptor source: a boy under 18 in good health and CMV-seronegative.

The chain has TRBV15 and TRBJ1-5, with D perhaps TRBD1 (5 bases). Trimming removed 8 bases at V and 0 bases at J, with 14 bases between. In germline, CDR1 is LNHNV, CDR2 YYDKDF (reference sequence). The CDR3 has 15 residues. CDR3 in amino acids: CATRRGRDSNQPQHF. The CDR3 region has the DNA TGTGCCACCCGCCGGGGGAGGGATAGCAATCAGCCCCAGCATTTT. Complete variable domain (other parts from reference TRBV15 and TRBJ1-5): DAMVIQNPRYQVTQFGKPVTLSCSQTLNHNVMYWYQQKSSQAPKLLFHYYDKDFNNEADTPDNFQSRRPNTSFCFLDIRSPGLGDTAMYLCATRRGRDSNQPQHFGDGTRLSIL.

This clone came up once. The chain couples TRBV18 to TRBJ2-5; D perhaps matches TRBD2 (6 bases). Germline V gene lookup returns CDR1 KGHSH and CDR2 LQKENI. The CDR3 spans 17 residues. Trimming pared 0 bases from V and 6 bases from J, leaving 20 bases between. The CDR3 nucleotides are TGTGCCAGCTCACCACCAGGCCAGGGAAAAGGAGGGCAGACCCAGTACTTC. This codes for CASSPPGQGKGGQTQYF.

The gene calls are TRBV9 and TRBJ2-5; TRBD2 aligns across 7 bases. The J segment lost 7 bases and the V segment lost 4 bases, leaving 7 bases of the junction unmatched. The CDR3 is 13 residues long. Germline values: CDR1 SGDLS, CDR2 YYNGEE. CDR3 protein: CASSPRGVGTQYF. Written as DNA, the CDR3 is TGTGCCAGCAGCCCCCGGGGGGTCGGGACCCAGTACTTC.

The chain has TRBV30 and TRBJ2-3; no reliable D call. Trimming took off 3 bases at V and 2 bases at J, with 3 bases between the two ends. The CDR3 runs to 11 residues. Per germline, CDR1 GTSNPN and CDR2 SVGIG (reference sequence). The CDR3 sequence: CAWSSTDTQYF. The CDR3 bases are TGTGCCTGGAGCTCCACAGATACGCAGTATTTT.

This clone was observed once. The junction shows a germline mismatch at one end, possibly a read error. This CDR3 reads CASSLAQSSEQYF. The CDR3 coding sequence is TGTGCTAGCAGTCTCGCCCAAAGTAGTGAGCAGTACTTC. V gene TRBV7-7 combines with J gene TRBJ2-7, with D unresolved. CDR1 and CDR2 from the germline V gene are SSHAT and FNYEAQ (reference sequence). CDR3 length: 13 amino acids.

The gene calls are TRBV9 and TRBJ2-5; 11 bases are a match to TRBD2. Germline CDR1 and CDR2: SGDLS and YYNGEE. Trimming removed 3 bases from V and 4 bases from J; junction bases left unmatched: 2. The CDR3 consists of 14 residues. The CDR3 DNA reads TGTGCCAGCAGCGGAACTAGCGGGGGAGAGACCCAGTACTTC. This translates into CASSGTSGGETQYF. Filled out from reference TRBV9 and TRBJ2-5, the complete variable domain reads DSGVTQTPKHLITATGQRVTLRCSPRSGDLSVYWYQQSLDQGLQFLIQYYNGEERAKGNILERFSAQQFPDLHSELNLSSLELGDSALYFCASSGTSGGETQYFGPGTRLLVL.

The chain employs TRBV25-1 and TRBJ1-1; tentatively, D is TRBD1 (5 bases). This CDR3 is 13 amino acids long. The germline gives CDR1 MGHDK, CDR2 SYGVNS. V was pared by 6 bases and J by 0 bases, with 8 bases between. The CDR3, as DNA: TGTGCCAGCAGCAGGGCCATGAACACTGAAGCTTTCTTT. Translation gives CASSRAMNTEAFF.

This chain uses TRBV5-1 with TRBJ2-5; 11 bases map to TRBD1. This CDR3 contains 18 residues. Trimming cost V 6 bases and J 4 bases; bases outside gene matches: 17. Per germline, CDR1 SGHRS and CDR2 YFSETQ. The CDR3 DNA follows: TGCGCCAGCAAGCAAGAAACCGGGACAGGGGGTTTCGGAGAGACCCAGTACTTC. It translates to CASKQETGTGGFGETQYF.

This sequence joins TRBV7-9 and TRBJ2-5, with 12 bases identical to TRBD2. V lost 4 bases and J lost 1; bases outside the gene matches: 4. CDR1 and CDR2 from the germline V gene are SEHNR and FQNEAQ (reference sequence). CDR3 size: 16 residues. The CDR3 loop reads CASSSLAGGPQETQYF. The CDR3 bases are TGTGCCAGCAGCTCTCTAGCGGGAGGGCCCCAAGAGACCCAGTACTTC.

The J gene is TRBJ1-5, the V gene TRBV5-1; D ambiguous. Looked up from germline, CDR1 is SGHRS and CDR2 is YFSETQ. Trimming pared 0 bases from V and 2 bases from J, leaving 15 bases between. The CDR3 runs to 17 residues. The CDR3 is CASSLATPPTRNQPQHF. CDR3 nucleotides: TGCGCCAGCAGCTTGGCAACCCCCCCCACACGCAATCAGCCCCAGCATTTT.

This chain joins TRBV19 and TRBJ2-2; D is unresolved. CDR3 length: 14 amino acids. V was shortened by 10 bases and J by 2 bases, with 14 bases between the two germline ends. Germline V gene data show CDR1 as LNHDA and CDR2 as SQIVND (reference sequence). The CDR3 sequence: CATSMASNTGELFF. CDR3 nucleotides: TGTGCCACCTCAATGGCTTCCAACACCGGGGAGCTGTTTTTT.

The chain carries TRBV9 and TRBJ2-5; tentatively, D is TRBD2 (6 bases). Matching the DNA end better, TRBJ2-7 makes the J call doubtful. Germline CDR1 and CDR2: SGDLS and YYNGEE. The length of the CDR3 is 15 residues. In DNA, the CDR3 is TGTGCCAGCAGCGTAGGGGTTGGGGGGTCCTACGAGCAGTACTTC. As protein: CASSVGVGGSYEQYF.

As regards this clone: This sample includes further DNA sequences coding for the same CDR3. The chain carries TRBV2 and TRBJ2-2; the D is unclear. The CDR3 runs to 13 residues. Trimming shortened V by 4 bases and J by 1 base, and 4 bases separated the two germline ends. The germline V gene encodes CDR1 SNHLY and CDR2 FYNNEI. In nucleotides, the CDR3 is TGTGCCAGCAGTGGGCTGAACACCGGGGAGCTGTTTTTT. Translated: CASSGLNTGELFF. Drawing the rest from reference TRBV2 and TRBJ2-2, the complete variable domain is EPEVTQTPSHQVTQMGQEVILRCVPISNHLYFYWYRQILGQKVEFLVSFYNNEISEKSEIFDDQFSVERPDGSNFTLKIRSTKLEDSAMYFCASSGLNTGELFFGEGSRLTVL.

This chain connects TRBV19 to TRBJ1-1, with a possible D match to TRBD1 (6 bases). Trimming removed 6 bases at V and 1 base at J, with 12 bases between. The CDR3 consists of 14 residues. The germline V gene encodes CDR1 LNHDA and CDR2 SQIVND (reference sequence). CDR3 sequence: CASSPSTGNTEAFF. CDR3 sequence (DNA): TGTGCCAGTAGCCCCTCGACAGGGAACACTGAAGCTTTCTTT. Combining the CDR3 with reference TRBV19 and TRBJ1-1 gives the whole variable domain DGGITQSPKYLFRKEGQNVTLSCEQNLNHDAMYWYRQDPGQGLRLIYYSQIVNDFQKGDIAEGYSVSREKKESFPLTVTSAQKNPTAFYLCASSPSTGNTEAFFGQGTRLTVV.

The CDR3, as DNA: TGTGCCTGGACCCTCCCGGGACACCCGAACACTGAAGCTTTCTTT. It specifies CAWTLPGHPNTEAFF. The V gene is TRBV30, the J gene TRBJ1-1, with a tentative D call TRBD1 (6 bases). V was cut by 4 bases and J by 1 base, with 16 bases left in between. Germline V gene data show CDR1 as GTSNPN and CDR2 as SVGIG (reference sequence). CDR3 size: 15 residues.

V usage is TRBV5-6 and J usage is TRBJ2-7; 8 bases align to TRBD1. Germline V gene lookup returns CDR1 SGHDT and CDR2 YYEEEE. Trimming cost V 1 base and J 2 bases; bases outside gene matches: 5. The CDR3 totals 15 residues. Here the CDR3 reads CASSLFGTGPYEQYF. CDR3 DNA sequence: TGTGCCAGCAGCTTGTTCGGGACAGGACCCTACGAGCAGTACTTC.

The chain couples TRBV27 to TRBJ1-1, with D unclear. The germline V gene has CDR1 MNHEY and CDR2 SMNVEV (reference sequence). With 5 bases removed from V and 3 bases from J, the gap between germline ends came to 10 bases. The CDR3 has 13 residues. The CDR3 is CASSMTRDTEAFF. CDR3 in DNA: TGTGCCAGCAGTATGACGAGGGACACTGAAGCTTTCTTT.

The genes are TRBV10-3 and TRBJ2-2, with D hard to call. Looked up from germline, CDR1 is ENHRY and CDR2 is SYGVKD. The length of the CDR3 is 14 residues. V lost 8 bases to trimming and J lost 1 base, with 11 bases between them. CDR3 sequence (DNA): TGTGCCATCGCGGATCTTCTGAACACCGGGGAGCTGTTTTTT. It encodes CAIADLLNTGELFF.